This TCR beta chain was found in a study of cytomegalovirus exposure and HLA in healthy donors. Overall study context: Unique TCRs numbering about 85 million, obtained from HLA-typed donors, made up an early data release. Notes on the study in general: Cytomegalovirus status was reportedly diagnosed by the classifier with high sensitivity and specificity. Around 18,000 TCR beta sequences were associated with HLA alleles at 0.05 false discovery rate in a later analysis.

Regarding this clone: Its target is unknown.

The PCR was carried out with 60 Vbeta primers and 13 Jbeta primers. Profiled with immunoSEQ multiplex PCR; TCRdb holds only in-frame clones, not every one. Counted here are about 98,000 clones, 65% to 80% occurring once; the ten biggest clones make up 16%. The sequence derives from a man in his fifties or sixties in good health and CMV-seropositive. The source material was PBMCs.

The CDR3: CASSLRDSPGQETQYF. The DNA for the CDR3 is TGTGCCAGCAGTTTGAGGGACAGCCCCGGACAAGAGACCCAGTACTTC. The V and J genes are TRBV28 and TRBJ2-5; 7 bases are shared with TRBD1. Germline CDR1 is MDHEN and CDR2 is SYDVKM. Trimming cost V 3 bases and J 2 bases; bases outside gene matches: 9. The CDR3 runs 16 residues.